This T cell receptor (beta chain) came from a study of cytomegalovirus exposure and HLA in healthy donors. The study's findings and limits: A link between a missense DCLRE1C variant and TCR beta V- and J-gene trimming emerged from a later analysis. The availability of immune exposure information extended only to CMV serostatus.

This CDR3 spans 16 amino acids. Trimming pared 4 bases from V and 3 bases from J, leaving 16 bases between. The germline CDR1 and CDR2 sequences are MNHNS and SASEGT. The PCR employed 60 Vbeta primers together with 13 Jbeta primers. Clones were read by immunoSEQ multiplex PCR, and TCRdb kept only the in-frame ones, dropping some. This sample's table has around 140,000 clones. A note on this clone: The antigen is not known.

The chain couples TRBV6-1 to TRBJ1-5; a possible D gene is TRBD1 (6 bases). Source material: PBMCs. The clonotype was recovered from a woman aged 40 to 50 in good health and CMV-seronegative. The CDR3 bases are TGTGCCAGCAGTGGACATTTTGACAGGTACAATCAGCCCCAGCATTTT. It specifies CASSGHFDRYNQPQHF.